Many counts were recorded for the clone carrying this T cell receptor beta chain. As yet, its antigen is unknown. The authors ran a second PCR of roughly 7 to 11 cycles using a sample-barcoded 5' primer and a J-beta primer mix. TCRdb ran MiXCR on the 5' RACE reads and lists one entry per CDR3 protein. In the table there are just over 1 million distinct CDR3 sequences, 40% to 55% of which are singletons. The sample is drawn from a study of blood T cells in healthy people across ages. Overall study: About one barcoded beta molecule per two T cells came from capture by template switching.

The extraction recovered at least 6 micrograms of total RNA per sample. The CDR3 is 15 amino acids. In germline, CDR1 is LGHDT, CDR2 YNNKEL (reference sequence). V was pared by 3 bases and J by 1 base, with 10 bases between. General observations from the study: CMV status of donors was unknown, possibly confounding expanded clonotype changes. Significant beta diversity loss was already apparent by age roughly 44, declining roughly linearly.

The source is a woman aged 55-70 years in good health. Sequenced material: blood. The chain joins TRBV3-1 to TRBJ1-5, with D possibly being TRBD1 (5 bases). Here the CDR3 reads CASSQGLGSNQPQHF. The CDR3 region has the DNA TGTGCCAGCAGCCAGGGACTGGGAAGCAATCAGCCCCAGCATTTT.